The TCR beta chain under discussion was sequenced for a study of shared clonotypes between healthy human individuals. Whole-study context: Three plates each covered CD4 naive and memory; CD8 naive two, CD8 memory one. General observations from the study: Among donors, clonotype sharing was expected to be affected by sequencing depth. Unshared clonotypes carried lower generation probabilities than those common to all four donors.

Nashville, Tennessee was home to all donors, each a Caucasian adult. V shed 3 bases and J shed 6 bases, with 11 bases lying between them. In germline, CDR1 is KGHSH, CDR2 LQKENI. The CDR3 loop spans 14 amino acids. Assay used: immunoSEQ multiplex PCR; TCRdb lists only in-frame clones, some missing. The profile shows over 1.4 million clones, roughly 96% of them singletons. Points on this clone: Its antigen is as yet unknown.

Source material: naive CD4+ T cells sorted from blood. Subset meaning: CD45RA+ positively selected. The chain is built from TRBV18 and TRBJ2-2, with no clear D. The sequence was collected from a man aged 25 to 40 in good health. CDR3 sequence (DNA): TGTGCCAGCTCACCCGGATCCAACGCCGGGGAGCTGTTTTTT. It translates to CASSPGSNAGELFF.